This T cell receptor (beta chain) was documented in a study of T cell repertoires in cytomegalovirus infection. About the research overall: Both CMV infection and a matching HLA type were indicated by public TCR beta signatures.

This clonotype was seen a few times. TCRdb itself ran the reads through MiXCR, one entry per CDR3 protein. Among 150,000 to 200,000 distinct CDR3 sequences listed, 28% were seen once. This CDR3 has 15 amino acids. After removal of 7 bases from V and 4 bases from J, the junction contained 6 bases not matched to a gene. CDR1 is MNHEY and CDR2 is SVGEGT in the germline V gene. The sequence was obtained from a human donor in good health (CMV status not recorded). Some clones in this sample may be carry-over from other donors' samples. Material: PBMCs. This chain connects TRBV6-2 or TRBV6-3 to TRBJ2-2; 10 positions agree with TRBD1. The CDR3 DNA follows: TGTGCCAGCACTCCGGGACAGGGGCTCACCGGGGAGCTGTTTTTT. Protein sequence: CASTPGQGLTGELFF.